This T cell receptor beta chain was captured in a study of CD8+ T cells in alopecia areata. As for the study in general: Twice daily, treated patients received 5 to 10 mg of oral tofacitinib. General observations from the study: Scalp sequencing also captures normal skin's resident alphabeta T cells.

Treatment reported: oral pan-JAK inhibitor, 5-10 mg twice daily. Punch biopsies of lesional scalp, plus peripheral blood, were taken from alopecia areata patients. This clone came up a few times. Its specificity is not known. Extracted RNA was reverse transcribed into cDNA, the sequencing template. Generated by immunoSEQ multiplex PCR, the TCRdb table keeps only in-frame clones and is missing some. This sample carries about 200,000 clones, about 60% of them seen once, and the ten largest clones take around 3%. This receptor was identified in a human donor with alopecia areata. The specimen was CD4+ T cells sorted from blood, collected at week 4, from a patient treated with tofacitinib.

The CDR3 spells CAWSVSLDPSGTEAFF. The CDR3 nucleotides are TGTGCCTGGAGTGTATCCCTTGACCCCTCGGGGACTGAAGCTTTCTTT. The chain employs TRBV30 and TRBJ1-1; no clear D. Deletions cut 0 bases from V and 5 bases from J, with 19 bases between. The CDR3 is made up of 16 amino acids. The germline CDR1 and CDR2 sequences are GTSNPN and SVGIG (reference sequence).